This TCR beta chain was sequenced in a study of cytomegalovirus exposure and HLA in healthy donors. Study summary: An earlier analysis identified some 110 million unique TCR beta sequences in approximately 190 million T cells.

Per germline, CDR1 MGHRA and CDR2 YSYEKL. Trimming pared 1 base from V and 0 bases from J, leaving 10 bases between. The CDR3 has 15 amino acids. In the case of this clone: Its antigen is as yet unknown.

Study-level results: A later analysis, which compared TCR beta chains of equal frequency, found the HLA-associated ones more clonally expanded. When analyzed later, a missense DCLRE1C variant was found to be linked to TCR beta V- and J-gene trimming. Association of 16,951 TCR beta sequences with HLA alleles was found at 0.05 false discovery rate in a later analysis.

PCR amplification relied on 60 Vbeta primers (plus 13 Jbeta primers). This table comes from immunoSEQ multiplex PCR, and its TCRdb copy is limited to in-frame clones, with some not included. The sample includes over 150,000 clones, about 80% of them seen just once. The sequence was collected from a woman aged 30 to 39 in good health and CMV-seropositive. The specimen sequenced was PBMCs. This chain joins TRBV4-1 and TRBJ2-7, with D perhaps matching TRBD2 (6 bases). CDR3 in DNA: TGCGCCAGCAGCCAAGCGGAGGGGAGCTCCTACGAGCAGTACTTC. Translated, it gives CASSQAEGSSYEQYF.